What follows are 17 T cell receptor beta chains derived from one specimen sequenced in a study of regulatory T cells in long-lasting Graves disease. Time point defined: persistent/refractory GD, antithyroid drugs over 5 years with positive TRAb. From PBMCs, RNA was extracted and then used to make the TCR library. CDR3 regions were amplified by Arm-PCR using iRepertoire HTBI primers to build TCR beta libraries. MiXCR, applied by TCRdb to the multiplex PCR reads, yields one record per CDR3 protein. The sample lists 450,000 or so distinct CDR3 sequences; 20% were seen once. Sequencing used peripheral blood mononuclear cells (PBMCs), obtained when the disease was refractory, from a patient treated with antithyroid drugs. These receptors were obtained from a female donor with Graves disease.

There are a few counts of this clonotype. The junction departs from the called germline gene at one end, perhaps through a read error. The genes are TRBV10-3 and TRBJ1-2; D possibly corresponds to TRBD1 (6 bases). The germline CDR1 and CDR2 sequences are ENHRY and SYGVKD. The CDR3 runs 14 residues. The CDR3 DNA reads TGTGCCATAAGTGAGGTACAGGGAGCTGATGGCTACACCTTC. Encoded protein: CAISEVQGADGYTF.

The J gene is TRBJ2-1, the V gene TRBV10-3; 7 nucleotides agree with TRBD2. With V trimmed by 6 bases and J by 3 bases, 8 bases remained unmatched. Per germline, CDR1 ENHRY and CDR2 SYGVKD. The CDR3 has 15 residues. The CDR3 protein is CAISTEASGYNEQFF. CDR3 sequence (DNA): TGTGCCATCAGCACGGAGGCTAGCGGCTACAATGAGCAGTTCTTC.

This clonotype was seen at least ten times. The rearrangement links TRBV28 to TRBJ1-1; D is uncertain. Germline CDR1 and CDR2: MDHEN and SYDVKM. The V end lost 3 bases, the J end lost 0 bases, and 5 bases lay between the germline ends. CDR3 length equals 13 residues. The CDR3: CASSFGLNTEAFF. The DNA of the CDR3 is TGTGCCAGCAGTTTTGGCCTGAACACTGAAGCTTTCTTT. The complete variable domain, with remaining parts taken from reference TRBV28 and TRBJ1-1, reads DVKVTQSSRYLVKRTGEKVFLECVQDMDHENMFWYRQDPGLGLRLIYFSYDVKMKEKGDIPEGYSVSREKKERFSLILESASTNQTSMYLCASSFGLNTEAFFGQGTRLTVV.

In this sample, this clonotype turned up many times. As DNA, the CDR3 is TGTGCCAGCAGTTACTCGGTTAGAACGGCTAAGAACGAGCAGTACTTC. This codes for CASSYSVRTAKNEQYF. This sequence joins TRBV6-6 and TRBJ2-7, with D unresolved. V shed 0 bases and J shed 5 bases, with 17 bases lying between them. This CDR3 spans 16 amino acids. CDR1 MNHNY and CDR2 SVGAGI come from the germline V gene (reference sequence).

This clonotype was seen ten or more times. As DNA, the CDR3 is TGCAGTGCATCGGGACTAGCGGGAGTTCGCGAGCAGTACTTC. Amino acids: CSASGLAGVREQYF. The gene calls are TRBV20-1 and TRBJ2-7, with TRBD2 matching 14 bases. The V segment lost 6 bases and the J segment 6 bases; nucleotides outside the gene matches: 7. Germline CDR1 and CDR2: DFQATT and SNEGSKA (reference sequence). This CDR3 has 14 amino acids.

This clonotype was counted at least ten times. The genes are TRBV3-1 and TRBJ2-7; D not resolved. CDR1 is LGHDT and CDR2 is YNNKEL in the germline V gene (reference sequence). V lost 4 bases, J lost 3 bases, and 16 bases lay in between. The CDR3 has 15 residues. CDR3 DNA sequence: TGTGCCAGCAGCCTCGATTGGACGGCAAGCTACGAGCAGTACTTC. This gives the protein CASSLDWTASYEQYF.

This clonotype was seen repeatedly, ten times or more. The rearrangement joins TRBV5-1 to TRBJ2-7; D may match TRBD1 or TRBD2 (5 bases each). The germline V gene encodes CDR1 SGHRS and CDR2 YFSETQ. There are 16 residues in the CDR3. Trimming stripped 4 bases from V and 2 bases from J, with 19 bases between. The CDR3 sequence is CASSDVGDAGTYEQYF. The CDR3 bases are TGCGCCAGCAGCGACGTTGGGGACGCCGGAACCTACGAGCAGTACTTC. The variable domain in full, completed from reference TRBV5-1 and TRBJ2-7, reads KAGVTQTPRYLIKTRGQQVTLSCSPISGHRSVSWYQQTPGQGLQFLFEYFSETQRNKGNFPGRFSGRQFSNSRSEMNVSTLELGDSALYLCASSDVGDAGTYEQYFGPGTRLTVT.

This clonotype appeared many times. The genes are TRBV6-1 and TRBJ2-7; the match to TRBD1 covers 7 bases. The CDR3 contains 12 residues. Germline CDR1 reads MNHNS; CDR2 reads SASEGT. The V gene end was trimmed by 7 bases and the J gene end by 6 bases; junction bases not matched to a gene: 6. CDR3: CASTETGPEQYF. The CDR3 bases are TGTGCCAGCACTGAGACAGGGCCCGAGCAGTACTTC.

Note on this clonotype: Given a much more abundant clone one base away, this may be a read error. This chain links TRBV7-2 with TRBJ1-1; D gene ambiguous. Per germline, CDR1 SGHTA and CDR2 FQGNSA. V lost 3 bases, J lost 0 bases, and 11 bases lay in between. This CDR3 contains 15 residues. The chain's CDR3 is CASSLVRFMNTEAFF. CDR3 nucleotide sequence: TGTGCCAGCAGCTTGGTCAGATTCATGAACACTGAAGCTTTCTTT.

The chain couples TRBV6-5 to TRBJ1-5, with D possibly matching TRBD1 (5 bases). V was trimmed by 4 bases and J by 2 bases, leaving 12 bases between them. Germline-derived CDR1 and CDR2 are MNHEY and SVGAGI. The CDR3 is 15 amino acids. DNA of the CDR3: TGTGCCAGCAGTTGGGGAGGGGAAGGCAATCAGCCCCAGCATTTT. Translation gives CASSWGGEGNQPQHF.

The CDR3 DNA follows: TGTGCCAGCAGCGTACAGGGACCTCCTGGAGAGACCCAGTACTTC. It is translated as CASSVQGPPGETQYF. The V gene is TRBV9, the J gene TRBJ2-5; D may match TRBD1 or TRBD2 (5 bases each). The V and J ends lost 1 base and 4 bases respectively, with 14 bases between them. Germline V lookup: CDR1 SGDLS, CDR2 YYNGEE. The CDR3 is 15 residues long.

This clonotype came up many times. J is TRBJ2-7 and V is TRBV6-1; D is unclear. The CDR3 runs 15 residues. V dropped 6 bases and J dropped 4 bases, with 19 bases sitting between them. Per germline, CDR1 MNHNS and CDR2 SASEGT. The DNA of the CDR3 is TGTGCCAGCAGAGGACGGAGCCAAAGGAGTTACGAGCAGTACTTC. Amino acid sequence: CASRGRSQRSYEQYF.

This clonotype was counted a few times. DNA for the CDR3: TGTGCCAGTAGTTCGCTCGCGGGGCCCGGGGAGCTGTTTTTT. It codes for CASSSLAGPGELFF. The V call is TRBV19, the J call TRBJ2-2, with D maybe TRBD2 (6 bases). Germline assignment: CDR1 LNHDA and CDR2 SQIVND (reference sequence). The CDR3 is made up of 14 amino acids. V lost 5 bases to trimming and J lost 6 bases, with 13 bases between them.

The sample holds a few counts of this clonotype. The gene calls are TRBV19 and TRBJ1-1; TRBD1 agrees at 8 bases. CDR3 size: 15 residues. Germline V gives CDR1 LNHDA, CDR2 SQIVND (reference sequence). V was pared by 6 bases and J by 1 base, with 7 bases of the junction left unmatched. CDR3 region: CASRLAGTGNTEAFF. The CDR3 DNA sequence: TGTGCCAGTAGATTGGCAGGGACAGGGAACACTGAAGCTTTCTTT.

This clonotype was seen repeatedly, ten times or more. The chain uses TRBV2 and TRBJ2-5; D remains unclear. This CDR3 has 15 residues. Germline V lookup: CDR1 SNHLY, CDR2 FYNNEI. V was pared by 3 bases and J by 5 bases, with 16 bases between. The CDR3 protein is CASSDQTRGAETQYF. CDR3 in DNA: TGTGCCAGCAGTGACCAGACTCGAGGCGCGGAGACCCAGTACTTC.

This clonotype came up many times. The V and J genes are TRBV30 and TRBJ2-4, with 12 bases matching TRBD2. From germline, CDR1 is GTSNPN and CDR2 SVGIG (reference sequence). V lost 4 bases to trimming and J lost 3 bases; unmatched junction nucleotides: 4. The CDR3 runs to 15 residues. The CDR3 DNA sequence: TGTGCCTGGACTAGCGGGAGGGGGGGCAAAAACATTCAGTACTTC. Its translation is CAWTSGRGGKNIQYF.

J is TRBJ2-7 and V is TRBV27; D may be TRBD2 (7 bases). The CDR3 is 12 residues long. The V end was cut by 5 bases, the J end by 12 bases, with 17 bases between. Per germline, CDR1 MNHEY and CDR2 SMNVEV (reference sequence). The CDR3 sequence is CASSPLGGGRYF. DNA for the CDR3: TGTGCCAGCAGTCCCCTTGGGGGGGGCCGGTACTTC.